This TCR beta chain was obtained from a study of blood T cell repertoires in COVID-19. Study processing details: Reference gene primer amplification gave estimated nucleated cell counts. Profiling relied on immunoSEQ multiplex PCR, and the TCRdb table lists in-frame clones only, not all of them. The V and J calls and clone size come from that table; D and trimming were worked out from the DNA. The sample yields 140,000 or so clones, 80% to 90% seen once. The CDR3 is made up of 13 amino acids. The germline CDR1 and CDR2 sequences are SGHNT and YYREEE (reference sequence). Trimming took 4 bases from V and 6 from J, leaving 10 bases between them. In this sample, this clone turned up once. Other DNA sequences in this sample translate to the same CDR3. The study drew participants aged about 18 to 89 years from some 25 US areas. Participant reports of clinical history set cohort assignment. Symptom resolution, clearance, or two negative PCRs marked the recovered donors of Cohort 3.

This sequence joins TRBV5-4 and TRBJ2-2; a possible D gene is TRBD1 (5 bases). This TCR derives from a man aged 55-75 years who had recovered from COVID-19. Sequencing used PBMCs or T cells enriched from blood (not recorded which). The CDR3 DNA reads TGTGCCAGCAGCCCACCAGGGCCCGGGGAGCTGTTTTTT. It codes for CASSPPGPGELFF.